What follows describes a single TCR beta chain. The data belong to a study of T cell responses to AZD1222 COVID-19 vaccine. The germline gives CDR1 SGHRS, CDR2 YFSETQ. Between the trimmed V and J ends, which lost 3 bases and 0 bases, there was a span of 15 bases. The CDR3 sequence is 16 residues long. Clones were read by immunoSEQ multiplex PCR, and TCRdb kept only the in-frame ones, dropping some. Of about 150,000 clones listed, about 88% are singletons. The chain recombines TRBV5-1 with TRBJ1-1, with no clear D. This sequence originates from an adult in good health. The specimen comprised peripheral blood, sampled on day 0 of AZD1222 vaccination. CDR3 sequence: CASSSGGGTLNTEAFF. The CDR3 nucleotides are TGCGCCAGCAGCTCAGGCGGCGGCACACTGAACACTGAAGCTTTCTTT.